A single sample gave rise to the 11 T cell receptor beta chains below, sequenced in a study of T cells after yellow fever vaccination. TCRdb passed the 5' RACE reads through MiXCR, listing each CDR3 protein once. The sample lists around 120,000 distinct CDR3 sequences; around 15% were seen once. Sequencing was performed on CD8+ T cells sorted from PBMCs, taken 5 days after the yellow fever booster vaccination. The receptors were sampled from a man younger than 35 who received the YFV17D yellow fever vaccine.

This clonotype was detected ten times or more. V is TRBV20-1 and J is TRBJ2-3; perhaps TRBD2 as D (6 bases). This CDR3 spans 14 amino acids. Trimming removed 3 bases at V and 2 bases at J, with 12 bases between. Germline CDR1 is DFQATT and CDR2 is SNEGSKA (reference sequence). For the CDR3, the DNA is TGCAGTGCTAGCCGGGACTTTTTCACAGATACGCAGTATTTT. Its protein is CSASRDFFTDTQYF.

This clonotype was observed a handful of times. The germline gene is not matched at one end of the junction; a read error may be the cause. The CDR3 DNA sequence: TGCAGTGCCAGAGCTCCCAACAGGGGGTACGAGCAGTACTTC. It is translated as CSARAPNRGYEQYF. The genes are TRBV20-1 and TRBJ2-7, with 8 bases matching TRBD1. Looked up from germline, CDR1 is DFQATT and CDR2 is SNEGSKA (reference sequence). CDR3 size: 14 residues.

The CDR3, as DNA: TGCGCCAGCAGCCAAGATCGGGGTTTCACCTACGAGCAGTACTTC. The encoded protein is CASSQDRGFTYEQYF. The chain combines TRBV4-3 with TRBJ2-7; possibly TRBD2 for D (5 bases). Trimming took off 0 bases at V and 2 bases at J, with 11 bases between the two ends. This CDR3 comprises 15 residues. Germline V gene data show CDR1 as LGHNA and CDR2 as YSLEER.

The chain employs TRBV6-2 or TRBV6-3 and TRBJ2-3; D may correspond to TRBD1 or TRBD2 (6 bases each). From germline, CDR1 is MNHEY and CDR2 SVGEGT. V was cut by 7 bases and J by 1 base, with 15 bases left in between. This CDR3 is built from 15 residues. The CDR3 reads CASTWGARGTDTQYF. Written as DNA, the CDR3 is TGTGCCAGCACCTGGGGGGCTAGGGGCACAGATACGCAGTATTTT.

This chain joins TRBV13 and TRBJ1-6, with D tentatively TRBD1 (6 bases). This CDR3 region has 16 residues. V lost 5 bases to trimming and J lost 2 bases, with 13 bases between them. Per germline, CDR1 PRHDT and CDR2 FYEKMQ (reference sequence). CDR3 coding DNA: TGTGCCAGCAGCGCCACAGGGTCGGCCTATAATTCACCCCTCCACTTT. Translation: CASSATGSAYNSPLHF.

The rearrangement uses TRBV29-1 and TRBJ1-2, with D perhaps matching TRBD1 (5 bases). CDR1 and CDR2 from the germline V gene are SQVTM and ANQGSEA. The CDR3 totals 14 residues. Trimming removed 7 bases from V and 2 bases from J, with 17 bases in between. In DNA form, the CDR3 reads TGCAGCGCCGAACGAGGGGTGGAGAACTATGGCTACACCTTC. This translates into CSAERGVENYGYTF.

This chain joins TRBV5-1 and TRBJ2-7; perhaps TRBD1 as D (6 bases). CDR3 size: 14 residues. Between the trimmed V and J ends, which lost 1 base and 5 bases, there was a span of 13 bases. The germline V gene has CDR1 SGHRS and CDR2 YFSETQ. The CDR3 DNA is TGCGCCAGCAGCTTGAAACAGGGTGGGCACGAGCAGTACTTC. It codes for CASSLKQGGHEQYF.

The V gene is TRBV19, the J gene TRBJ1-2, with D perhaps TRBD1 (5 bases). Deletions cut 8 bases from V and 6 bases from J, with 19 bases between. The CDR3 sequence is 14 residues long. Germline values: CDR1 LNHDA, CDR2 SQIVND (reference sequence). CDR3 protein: CASQPRGMRDGYTF. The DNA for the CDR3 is TGTGCCAGTCAACCCCGGGGCATGAGGGATGGCTACACCTTC.

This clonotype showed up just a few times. The CDR3 coding sequence is TGTGCCAGCAGTCACAGTATCCGCGGGGAGCTGTTTTTT. Its protein product is CASSHSIRGELFF. V is TRBV12-3 or TRBV12-4 and J is TRBJ2-2; D unclear. Deletions cut 5 bases from V and 7 bases from J, with 11 bases between. This CDR3 has 13 amino acids.

The CDR3: CASSRGQGYTDTQYF. In DNA, the CDR3 is TGTGCCAGTAGTAGGGGACAGGGTTACACAGATACGCAGTATTTT. This chain connects TRBV19 to TRBJ2-3, with TRBD1 matching 9 bases. V lost 4 bases to trimming and J lost 2 bases; unmatched junction nucleotides: 4. CDR1 and CDR2 from the germline V gene are LNHDA and SQIVND (reference sequence). The CDR3 is made up of 15 amino acids.

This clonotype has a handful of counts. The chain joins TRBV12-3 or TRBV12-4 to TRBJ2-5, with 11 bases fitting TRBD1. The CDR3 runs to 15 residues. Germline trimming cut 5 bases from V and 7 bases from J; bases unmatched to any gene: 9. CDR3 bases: TGTGCCAGCAGTGCCCCGGACAGGGGGCGGGCGACCCAGTACTTC. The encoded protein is CASSAPDRGRATQYF.